The 5 T cell receptor beta chains below come from one sample, sequenced in a study of regulatory T cells in long-lasting Graves disease. Time point described: persistent/refractory GD, antithyroid drugs over 5 years with positive TRAb. Scientists built the TCR library using RNA that was extracted from PBMCs. According to the study, TCR beta libraries were built with iRepertoire HTBI primers and CDR3-region Arm-PCR. TCRdb re-analysed the multiplex PCR reads in MiXCR, keeping a single row per CDR3 protein. The table lists fewer than 400,000 distinct CDR3 sequences, about a fifth of them singletons, with around 21% in the top ten. The sample consisted of peripheral blood mononuclear cells (PBMCs), taken when the disease was refractory, from a patient treated with antithyroid drugs. These receptors were obtained from a female donor with Graves disease.

This clonotype has only a few counts. The CDR3 is CSTTRAPDWNEQFF. CDR3 nucleotide sequence: TGCAGCACTACTCGGGCGCCCGACTGGAATGAGCAGTTCTTC. The chain uses TRBV20-1 and TRBJ2-1; D gene ambiguous. Germline-derived CDR1 and CDR2 are DFQATT and SNEGSKA (reference sequence). This CDR3 spans 14 amino acids.

The V gene is TRBV3-1, the J gene TRBJ2-7; unclear D gene. CDR1 and CDR2 from the germline V gene are LGHDT and YNNKEL (reference sequence). The length of the CDR3 is 15 residues. V lost 2 bases and J lost 3, with 14 bases in between. The CDR3 coding sequence is TGTGCCAGCAGCCAAAAGTTAACTGGAAACTACGAGCAGTACTTC. Residues: CASSQKLTGNYEQYF.

This clonotype was seen at least ten times. V and J are TRBV2 and TRBJ1-2; no reliable D call. The V gene's germline CDR1 is SNHLY and CDR2 FYNNEI. V dropped 4 bases and J dropped 10 bases, with 10 bases sitting between them. This CDR3 has 11 amino acids. The CDR3 DNA reads as TGTGCCAGCAGTGTAGGCGGAGCCTACACCTTC. This translates into CASSVGGAYTF. Using reference TRBV2 and TRBJ1-2 for the parts outside the CDR3, the full variable domain is EPEVTQTPSHQVTQMGQEVILRCVPISNHLYFYWYRQILGQKVEFLVSFYNNEISEKSEIFDDQFSVERPDGSNFTLKIRSTKLEDSAMYFCASSVGGAYTFGSGTRLTVV.

There are a few counts of this clonotype. J is TRBJ2-5 and V is TRBV7-9; unclear D gene. V was pared by 4 bases and J by 0 bases, with 9 bases between. Per the germline V gene, CDR1 is SEHNR and CDR2 is FQNEAQ (reference sequence). The CDR3 is made up of 14 amino acids. CDR3 bases: TGTGCCAGCAGCTCGGACGTGTACCAAGAGACCCAGTACTTC. Its translation: CASSSDVYQETQYF. Full variable domain (rest looked up from reference TRBV7-9 and TRBJ2-5): DTGVSQNPRHKITKRGQNVTFRCDPISEHNRLYWYRQTLGQGPEFLTYFQNEAQLEKSRLLSDRFSAERPKGSFSTLEIQRTEQGDSAMYLCASSSDVYQETQYFGPGTRLLVL.

This clonotype showed up many times. The gene calls are TRBV27 and TRBJ2-7; 10 bases match TRBD1. CDR1 is MNHEY, CDR2 SMNVEV, per germline (reference sequence). V trimming: 2 bases; J trimming: 3 bases; junction bases outside the gene matches: 10. The CDR3 runs 17 residues. Written as DNA, the CDR3 is TGTGCCAGCAGTTTACGGGGAGCGGGACAGGGGCACTACGAGCAGTACTTC. Translated: CASSLRGAGQGHYEQYF.